Listed here are 24 T cell receptor beta chains from one sample, sequenced in a study of T cell responses to AZD1222 COVID-19 vaccine. Sequencing used immunoSEQ multiplex PCR; TCRdb keeps in-frame clones, though not all of them. The sample shows around 71,000 clones, about 84% of them seen only once. The sequencing here drew on peripheral blood, taken on day 0 of AZD1222 vaccination. These receptors all stem from an adult in good health.

The chain links TRBV5-1 to TRBJ2-7; 7 bases are shared with TRBD2. With 3 bases clipped from V and 5 bases from J, the junction kept 11 bases outside the gene matches. The CDR3 runs to 15 residues. The V gene's germline CDR1 is SGHRS and CDR2 YFSETQ. In DNA, the CDR3 is TGCGCCAGCAGCTGGCAAGCGGGGTCCGTCCACGAGCAGTACTTC. Its protein product is CASSWQAGSVHEQYF.

The rearrangement uses TRBV5-1 and TRBJ2-3, with TRBD1 identical over 8 bases. The CDR3 loop spans 15 amino acids. CDR1 is SGHRS, CDR2 YFSETQ, per germline. The J segment lost 0 bases and the V segment lost 4 bases, leaving 4 bases of the junction unmatched. For the CDR3, the DNA is TGCGCCAGCAGCACCCGGACAGGGAGCACAGATACGCAGTATTTT. It codes for CASSTRTGSTDTQYF.

This chain links TRBV7-2 with TRBJ2-7; 12 bases align to TRBD1. The V and J ends lost 5 bases and 7 bases, in that order; junction bases with no gene match: 9. This CDR3 contains 15 residues. In germline, CDR1 is SGHTA, CDR2 FQGNSA. This CDR3 reads CASSPLRDRGREQYF. In DNA form, the CDR3 reads TGTGCCAGCAGCCCACTCCGGGACAGGGGGCGGGAGCAGTACTTC.

The chain combines TRBV14 with TRBJ1-2; possible D gene TRBD1, 6 bases. The germline CDR1 and CDR2 sequences are SGHDN and FVKESK. The CDR3 loop spans 17 amino acids. Trimming removed 1 base at V and 0 bases at J, with 15 bases between. The CDR3 loop reads CASSQAFGQIANYGYTF. CDR3 DNA: TGTGCCAGCAGCCAAGCCTTCGGACAGATAGCTAACTATGGCTACACCTTC.

This clone occurred a few times. The chain is built from TRBV7-2 and TRBJ2-1; 9 bases match TRBD2. The trim removed 11 bases at V and 4 bases at J, leaving 6 bases unmatched. The CDR3 extends over 13 amino acids. Germline CDR1 SGHTA, CDR2 FQGNSA. Here the CDR3 DNA reads TGTGCCTCGACCGGACTAGCGTACAATGAGCAGTTCTTC. This codes for CASTGLAYNEQFF. The full variable domain, completed using reference TRBV7-2 and TRBJ2-1, is GAGVSQSPSNKVTEKGKDVELRCDPISGHTALYWYRQSLGQGLEFLIYFQGNSAPDKSGLPSDRFSAERTGGSVSTLTIQRTQQEDSAVYLCASTGLAYNEQFFGPGTRLTVL.

The gene calls are TRBV19 and TRBJ2-7, with unresolved D. CDR3 length: 12 residues. CDR1 LNHDA and CDR2 SQIVND come from the germline V gene (reference sequence). Trimming left V 5 bases short and J 3 bases short, with 8 bases between. CDR3 amino acids: CASSQQNYEQYF. In DNA, the CDR3 is TGTGCCAGTAGTCAACAGAACTACGAGCAGTACTTC.

The chain employs TRBV6-5 and TRBJ1-5; no clear D. The CDR3 totals 13 residues. Trimming left V 2 bases short and J 7 bases short, with 9 bases between. Germline V gene lookup returns CDR1 MNHEY and CDR2 SVGAGI. CDR3 in amino acids: CASSYGLDQPQHF. For the CDR3, the DNA is TGTGCCAGCAGTTACGGGTTGGACCAGCCCCAGCATTTT.

The chain uses TRBV7-6 and TRBJ2-6; D remains unclear. This CDR3 is 15 amino acids long. V was trimmed by 0 bases and J by 4 bases, leaving 7 bases between them. Germline V CDR1 and CDR2: SGHVS, FNYEAQ. The CDR3 DNA reads as TGTGCCAGCAGCTTAGCAGACACAGGGGCCAACGTCCTGACTTTC. This encodes CASSLADTGANVLTF.

V is TRBV6-2 or TRBV6-3 and J is TRBJ1-3; TRBD1 aligns across 7 bases. V lost 5 bases, J lost 2 bases, and 12 bases stayed unmatched. The germline CDR1 and CDR2 sequences are MNHEY and SVGEGT. CDR3 length: 17 residues. The CDR3 coding sequence is TGTGCCAGCAGTACGGCGCTGCTTGGGACAGCTGGAAACACCATATATTTT. Its translation is CASSTALLGTAGNTIYF.

The J gene is TRBJ1-5, the V gene TRBV27; 9 bases map to TRBD1. There are 17 residues in the CDR3. The V gene's germline CDR1 is MNHEY and CDR2 SMNVEV (reference sequence). V was pared by 6 bases and J by 7 bases, with 16 bases of the junction left unmatched. The CDR3 coding sequence is TGTGCCAGCAGCCGGGACAGGGAGGGGGCTTTAGGGCAGCCCCAGCATTTT. It yields the protein CASSRDREGALGQPQHF.

V gene TRBV30 combines with J gene TRBJ2-3; D is possibly TRBD2 (6 bases). Trimming took 4 bases from V and 4 from J, leaving 21 bases between them. Germline CDR1 and CDR2: GTSNPN and SVGIG (reference sequence). The CDR3 spans 16 residues. CDR3 coding DNA: TGTGCCTGGAATCCCTGGGGTACTAGCAACCCAGATACGCAGTATTTT. Protein sequence: CAWNPWGTSNPDTQYF.

The rearrangement links TRBV2 to TRBJ2-7, with D tentatively TRBD2 (5 bases). The CDR3 spans 15 residues. CDR1 is SNHLY and CDR2 is FYNNEI in the germline V gene. V was pared by 3 bases and J by 7 bases, with 19 bases between. The CDR3 DNA sequence: TGTGCCAGCAGTGACGACGGACTGTCCCTAATGGAGCAGTACTTC. It is translated as CASSDDGLSLMEQYF.

The CDR3 DNA sequence: TGTGCCAGCAGCTTAGGGCAGCCTCTTTCCCCCCTCCACTTT. Translated: CASSLGQPLSPLHF. The chain has TRBV7-2 and TRBJ1-6; D gene ambiguous. The CDR3 contains 14 residues. Trimming pared 1 base from V and 13 bases from J, leaving 14 bases between. CDR1 and CDR2 from the germline V gene are SGHTA and FQGNSA. Looking up the rest from reference TRBV7-2 and TRBJ1-6 gives the full variable domain: GAGVSQSPSNKVTEKGKDVELRCDPISGHTALYWYRQSLGQGLEFLIYFQGNSAPDKSGLPSDRFSAERTGGSVSTLTIQRTQQEDSAVYLCASSLGQPLSPLHFGNGTRLTVT.

The chain combines TRBV21-1 with TRBJ2-7; the table names TRBD1, a call not compared with the DNA. TRBV21-1 is assigned pseudogene status. The CDR3 contains 8 residues. CDR3: CASSKEGV. DNA of the CDR3: TGTGCCAGCAGCAAAGAGGGGGTC.

This clone showed up just a few times. V usage is TRBV10-3 and J usage is TRBJ1-5; weak D call: TRBD1 (5 bases). This CDR3 has 15 amino acids. Germline V gene sequence: CDR1 ENHRY, CDR2 SYGVKD. The V and J ends lost 2 bases and 6 bases respectively, with 14 bases between them. The CDR3 here is CAISEGAVGSQPQHF. DNA for the CDR3: TGTGCCATCAGTGAGGGGGCCGTTGGGAGTCAGCCCCAGCATTTT.

CDR3 region: CASSTRTPRRGNTIYF. For the CDR3, the DNA is TGTGCCAGTAGTACCCGGACCCCCCGGCGGGGAAACACCATATATTTT. This chain joins TRBV19 and TRBJ1-3; D is unclear. The CDR3 is 16 residues long. Trimming removed 4 bases from V and 4 bases from J, with 17 bases in between. Germline lookup yields CDR1 LNHDA and CDR2 SQIVND (reference sequence).

The chain has TRBV6-4 and TRBJ2-7, with D perhaps matching TRBD2 (5 bases). Germline V lookup: CDR1 MRHNA, CDR2 SNTAGT. The ends were cut back, 7 bases at V and 4 bases at J, with 14 bases in the middle. CDR3 length: 13 residues. CDR3 coding DNA: TGTGCCAGCACTCCGGGATGGCAGTACGAGCAGTACTTC. Translation: CASTPGWQYEQYF.

This chain links TRBV7-2 with TRBJ2-1; no clear D. The germline V gene encodes CDR1 SGHTA and CDR2 FQGNSA. Deletions cut 2 bases from V and 4 bases from J, with 3 bases between. CDR3 length: 12 residues. The CDR3 loop reads CASSLQYNEQFF. The CDR3 DNA reads TGTGCCAGCAGCTTACAGTACAATGAGCAGTTCTTC. The full variable domain, rest sourced from reference TRBV7-2 and TRBJ2-1, is GAGVSQSPSNKVTEKGKDVELRCDPISGHTALYWYRQSLGQGLEFLIYFQGNSAPDKSGLPSDRFSAERTGGSVSTLTIQRTQQEDSAVYLCASSLQYNEQFFGPGTRLTVL.

The rearrangement links TRBV9 to TRBJ1-4; 9 nucleotides align to TRBD1. CDR3 length: 15 amino acids. Germline loops: CDR1 SGDLS, CDR2 YYNGEE. The junction had 3 bases not matched to a gene; V was cut back by 3 bases and J by 3 bases. The CDR3 DNA sequence: TGTGCCAGCAGCGCGACAGGGGGGGCTAATGAAAAACTGTTTTTT. Encoded protein: CASSATGGANEKLFF.

The V and J genes are TRBV2 and TRBJ1-2; D remains ambiguous. Germline CDR1 and CDR2: SNHLY and FYNNEI. The CDR3 length is 13 residues. Trimming pared 6 bases from V and 7 bases from J, leaving 15 bases between. In DNA form, the CDR3 reads TGTGCCAGCAGCGCGAACCGGGAGTCTGGCTACACCTTC. This gives the protein CASSANRESGYTF.

The V and J genes are TRBV3-1 (or the pseudogene TRBV3-2) and TRBJ2-5; possibly TRBD2 for D (6 bases). The CDR3 is 18 residues long. V dropped 2 bases and J dropped 5 bases, with 24 bases sitting between them. Germline V lookup: CDR1 LGHDT, CDR2 YNNKEL (reference sequence). Written as DNA, the CDR3 is TGTGCCAGCAGCCAACTAGTAGTAGCGGCCGGAGAGTTGGAGACCCAGTACTTC. It is translated as CASSQLVVAAGELETQYF.

The rearrangement joins TRBV12-5 to TRBJ1-1; unclear D gene. The CDR3 covers 12 residues. Per the germline V gene, CDR1 is LGHNT and CDR2 is FRNRAP. Trimming left V 1 base short and J 6 bases short, with 6 bases between. CDR3 sequence (DNA): TGTGCTAGTGGTTTGGAGGGCGCTGAAGCTTTCTTT. This encodes CASGLEGAEAFF. The full variable domain, rest sourced from reference TRBV12-5 and TRBJ1-1, is DARVTQTPRHKVTEMGQEVTMRCQPILGHNTVFWYRQTMMQGLELLAYFRNRAPLDDSGMPKDRFSAEMPDATLATLKIQPSEPRDSAVYFCASGLEGAEAFFGQGTRLTVV.

The chain employs TRBV5-4 and TRBJ1-1; no firm D call. The V end was cut by 0 bases, the J end by 0 bases, with 6 bases between. The CDR3 has 14 residues. The germline CDR1 and CDR2 sequences are SGHNT and YYREEE (reference sequence). In DNA, the CDR3 is TGTGCCAGCAGCTTGGATCCGGTGAACACTGAAGCTTTCTTT. This sequence encodes CASSLDPVNTEAFF. The full variable domain, its missing parts supplied by reference TRBV5-4 and TRBJ1-1, is ETGVTQSPTHLIKTRGQQVTLRCSSQSGHNTVSWYQQALGQGPQFIFQYYREEENGRGNFPPRFSGLQFPNYSSELNVNALELDDSALYLCASSLDPVNTEAFFGQGTRLTVV.

The chain couples TRBV3-1 (or the pseudogene TRBV3-2) to TRBJ2-3, with D possibly matching TRBD2 (6 bases). Germline CDR1 LGHDT, CDR2 YNNKEL (reference sequence). The CDR3 is 16 amino acids. Trimming shortened V by 2 bases and J by 5 bases, and 17 bases separated the two germline ends. CDR3: CASSQNAGSIGDTQYF. The CDR3 bases are TGTGCCAGCAGCCAAAACGCGGGAAGTATAGGAGATACGCAGTATTTT.